The rows below give T cell receptor beta chains drawn from one sample of a study of shared clonotypes between healthy human individuals. Repertoires were generated with immunoSEQ multiplex PCR, while TCRdb's copy carries only in-frame clones and drops some. Of nearly 750,000 clones in the sample, 72% are singletons; the top ten hold over 1.5%. The specimen was memory CD4+ T cells sorted from blood. The receptor source for this set is a woman in her twenties or thirties in good health. Both conserved end residues are part of each CDR3. The D gene is left open where the match is weak. Clone size appears in some rows only: once, few, many, or a class for an expanded clone.

clone_size,v_call,j_call,d_call,cdr3_aa,cdr3_nt
-,TRBV18,TRBJ2-1,TRBD2,CASSPRGRTSGIQGYNEQFF,TGTGCCAGCTCACCAAGGGGTCGAACTAGCGGGATCCAAGGGTACAATGAGCAGTTCTTC
-,TRBV7-9,TRBJ1-2,TRBD1,CASSLTGTGGRGYTF,TGTGCCAGCAGCTTGACCGGGACAGGGGGCCGGGGCTACACCTTC
-,TRBV19,TRBJ1-2,-,CASSHTGRNYGYTF,TGTGCCAGTAGCCACACAGGTCGTAACTATGGCTACACCTTC
-,TRBV10-3,TRBJ1-5,TRBD1,CAISTTGGRMSQPQHF,TGTGCCATCAGTACTACAGGGGGCAGAATGAGTCAGCCCCAGCATTTT
-,TRBV14,TRBJ1-5,-,CASSQDRDRPQHF,TGTGCCAGCAGCCAAGACAGGGACCGTCCCCAGCATTTT
-,TRBV5-1,TRBJ2-5,TRBD2,CASSPMGTTAGSEYF,TGCGCCAGCAGCCCCATGGGGACTACCGCGGGGTCAGAGTACTTC
-,TRBV28,TRBJ2-7,TRBD2,CASSPHGGTTYEQYF,TGTGCCAGCAGTCCTCACGGGGGGACCACCTACGAGCAGTACTTC
-,TRBV5-4,TRBJ2-5,TRBD1,CASSPGTGRETQYF,TGTGCCAGCAGCCCAGGGACAGGGCGGGAGACCCAGTACTTC
-,TRBV25-1,TRBJ2-5,TRBD2,CASSRTSGRLKETQYF,TGTGCCAGCAGCCGGACTAGCGGGAGGCTAAAAGAGACCCAGTACTTC
-,TRBV5-4,TRBJ2-1,TRBD2,CALGSGRLAVGNEQFF,TGTGCCCTGGGGTCGGGGAGACTAGCGGTGGGGAATGAGCAGTTCTTC
-,TRBV5-5,TRBJ2-2,-,CASNTGYTGELFF,TGTGCCAGCAACACAGGGTACACCGGGGAGCTGTTTTTT
-,TRBV5-1,TRBJ1-1,-,CASSLEGGNTEAFF,TGCGCCAGCAGCTTAGAAGGGGGGAACACTGAAGCTTTCTTT
-,TRBV7-9,TRBJ2-1,TRBD1,CASSHSTGLYEQFF,TGTGCCAGCAGCCACTCGACAGGGTTATATGAGCAGTTCTTC
-,TRBV5-1,TRBJ1-5,-,CASSLDPTDYSNQPQHF,TGCGCCAGCAGCTTGGACCCAACCGACTATAGCAATCAGCCCCAGCATTTT
few,TRBV11-2,TRBJ2-4,-,CASSAHRAHSAKNIQYF,TGTGCCAGCAGCGCACACAGGGCCCACTCAGCCAAAAACATTCAGTACTTC
few,TRBV7-9,TRBJ1-3,-,CASSLAGPGRGNTIYF,TGTGCCAGCAGCTTAGCGGGACCAGGGAGAGGAAACACCATATATTTT
-,TRBV19,TRBJ2-2,-,CASSISQSGELFF,TGTGCCAGTAGTATATCGCAATCCGGGGAGCTGTTTTTT
-,TRBV6-5,TRBJ2-1,TRBD2,CASSYSAGVYNEQFF,TGTGCCAGCAGTTACTCGGCGGGAGTCTACAATGAGCAGTTCTTC
-,TRBV4-2,TRBJ2-3,TRBD2,CASSQGRAGGKGDTQYF,TGTGCCAGCAGCCAGGGGAGAGCGGGAGGGAAGGGGGATACGCAGTATTTT
-,TRBV11-2,TRBJ2-7,-,CASRRPGGPYEQYF,TGTGCCAGCAGGAGGCCGGGGGGCCCCTACGAGCAGTACTTC
-,TRBV7-9,TRBJ2-7,TRBD1,CASRSGQGRYEQYF,TGTGCCAGCAGGAGCGGACAGGGCCGGTACGAGCAGTACTTC
-,TRBV7-9,TRBJ1-5,-,CASSSKGNQPQHF,TGTGCCAGCAGCTCTAAGGGCAATCAGCCCCAGCATTTT
-,TRBV30,TRBJ2-4,TRBD2,CAWRGGGPQYF,TGTGCCTGGAGAGGCGGGGGGCCCCAGTACTTC
-,TRBV5-1,TRBJ2-3,TRBD2,CASSLQTSGSFSRQGQYF,TGCGCCAGCAGCTTGCAGACTAGCGGGAGCTTCTCCCGGCAGGGGCAGTATTTT
many,TRBV11-2,TRBJ2-3,-,CASSSLSQGDTQYF,TGTGCCAGCAGCTCTCTATCGCAAGGAGATACGCAGTATTTT
few,TRBV6-6,TRBJ2-1,-,CASRRRFTDEQFF,TGTGCCAGCAGGCGGAGGTTTACGGATGAGCAGTTCTTC
many,TRBV4-1,TRBJ1-1,-,CASSQQPETEAFF,TGCGCCAGCAGCCAACAACCGGAGACTGAAGCTTTCTTT
-,TRBV19,TRBJ1-1,TRBD1,CASSYQTGHTEAFF,TGTGCCAGTAGTTACCAGACAGGGCACACTGAAGCTTTCTTT
-,TRBV6-4,TRBJ1-1,-,CASSDEGNTEAFF,TGTGCCAGCAGTGACGAAGGGAACACTGAAGCTTTCTTT
once,TRBV28,TRBJ2-7,-,CASSLPGTTYEQYF,TGTGCCAGCAGTTTACCCGGGACCACCTACGAGCAGTACTTC
many,TRBV6-5,TRBJ1-1,-,CASSPSMNTEAFF,TGTGCCAGCAGTCCCTCCATGAACACTGAAGCTTTCTTT
-,TRBV10-1,TRBJ1-1,TRBD1,CASSEYRDRAAEAFF,TGCGCCAGCAGTGAGTACCGGGACAGGGCCGCTGAAGCTTTCTTT
-,TRBV5-4,TRBJ2-1,-,CASSLAGAARLSEQFF,TGTGCCAGCAGCTTGGCCGGGGCCGCTAGATTGAGTGAGCAGTTCTTC
-,TRBV7-9,TRBJ1-4,TRBD1,CASSLDRVGGNEKLFF,TGTGCCAGCAGCCTCGACAGGGTGGGGGGCAATGAAAAACTGTTTTTT
-,TRBV28,TRBJ1-2,-,CASSSQGESLGYTF,TGTGCCAGCAGTTCTCAGGGTGAGAGTTTGGGCTACACCTTC
few,TRBV28,TRBJ2-1,-,CASSARYEQFF,TGTGCCAGCTCCGCCAGGTATGAGCAGTTCTTC
-,TRBV5-4,TRBJ2-1,-,CASGTGSSYNEQFF,TGTGCCAGCGGAACAGGGAGCTCCTACAATGAGCAGTTCTTC
-,TRBV7-5,TRBJ2-5,-,CVRSLAAADQETQYF,TGTGTCAGAAGCTTGGCGGCTGCGGACCAAGAGACCCAGTACTTC
-,TRBV18,TRBJ1-1,TRBD1,CASSRQGNTEAFF,TGTGCCAGCTCTAGACAGGGGAACACTGAAGCTTTCTTT
-,TRBV27,TRBJ2-1,-,CASSSHRGRERSEQFF,TGTGCCAGCAGTTCTCACCGGGGGCGGGAGCGGAGTGAGCAGTTCTTC
-,TRBV18,TRBJ2-7,-,CASSPPHNLFGHEQYF,TGTGCCAGCTCCCCGCCCCACAATTTATTTGGACACGAGCAGTACTTC
-,TRBV6-5,TRBJ2-2,TRBD1,CASSSSTGWTGELFF,TGTGCCAGCAGTTCCTCGACAGGGTGGACCGGGGAGCTGTTTTTT
few,TRBV5-1,TRBJ1-1,-,CASSLVRSNTEAFF,TGCGCCAGCAGCTTGGTGCGGTCGAACACTGAAGCTTTCTTT
-,TRBV11-2,TRBJ1-1,-,CASSQGLGVQAFF,TGTGCCAGCAGCCAAGGTTTAGGGGTTCAAGCTTTCTTT
-,TRBV14,TRBJ1-2,-,CASSDTGTTTYGYTF,TGTGCCAGCAGCGACACCGGGACTACAACTTATGGCTACACCTTC
-,TRBV7-2,TRBJ2-7,-,CASSSLGYPQYF,TGTGCCAGCAGCTCCCTGGGCTACCCGCAGTACTTC
-,TRBV11-2,TRBJ1-2,-,CASSPHGGDSNYGYTF,TGTGCCAGCAGCCCCCACGGTGGTGACAGTAACTATGGCTACACCTTC
many,TRBV5-1,TRBJ2-2,TRBD2,CASRWSSGSPNTGELFF,TGCGCCAGCAGGTGGAGTAGCGGGAGCCCGAACACCGGGGAGCTGTTTTTT
-,TRBV11-1,TRBJ2-1,-,CASSLSLRHEQFF,TGTGCCAGCAGCTTATCATTGCGCCATGAGCAGTTCTTC
-,TRBV19,TRBJ2-1,TRBD1,CASREGTGGYNEQFF,TGTGCCAGTAGGGAAGGGACAGGGGGATACAATGAGCAGTTCTTC
-,TRBV19,TRBJ2-1,-,CASSLNRRMNEQFF,TGTGCCAGTAGCCTAAATCGAAGGATGAATGAGCAGTTCTTC
-,TRBV27,TRBJ1-2,-,CATVDGGGYGYTF,TGTGCCACCGTGGATGGAGGGGGCTATGGCTACACCTTC
few,TRBV18,TRBJ2-3,-,CASSPARSADTQYF,TGTGCCAGCTCACCTGCACGCTCGGCAGATACGCAGTATTTT
-,TRBV11-3,TRBJ2-2,-,CASSALDTGELFF,TGTGCCAGCAGCGCACTGGACACCGGGGAGCTGTTTTTT
-,TRBV11-2,TRBJ1-2,-,CASSPPGTRYGYTF,TGTGCCAGCAGCCCTCCCGGGACACGCTATGGCTACACCTTC